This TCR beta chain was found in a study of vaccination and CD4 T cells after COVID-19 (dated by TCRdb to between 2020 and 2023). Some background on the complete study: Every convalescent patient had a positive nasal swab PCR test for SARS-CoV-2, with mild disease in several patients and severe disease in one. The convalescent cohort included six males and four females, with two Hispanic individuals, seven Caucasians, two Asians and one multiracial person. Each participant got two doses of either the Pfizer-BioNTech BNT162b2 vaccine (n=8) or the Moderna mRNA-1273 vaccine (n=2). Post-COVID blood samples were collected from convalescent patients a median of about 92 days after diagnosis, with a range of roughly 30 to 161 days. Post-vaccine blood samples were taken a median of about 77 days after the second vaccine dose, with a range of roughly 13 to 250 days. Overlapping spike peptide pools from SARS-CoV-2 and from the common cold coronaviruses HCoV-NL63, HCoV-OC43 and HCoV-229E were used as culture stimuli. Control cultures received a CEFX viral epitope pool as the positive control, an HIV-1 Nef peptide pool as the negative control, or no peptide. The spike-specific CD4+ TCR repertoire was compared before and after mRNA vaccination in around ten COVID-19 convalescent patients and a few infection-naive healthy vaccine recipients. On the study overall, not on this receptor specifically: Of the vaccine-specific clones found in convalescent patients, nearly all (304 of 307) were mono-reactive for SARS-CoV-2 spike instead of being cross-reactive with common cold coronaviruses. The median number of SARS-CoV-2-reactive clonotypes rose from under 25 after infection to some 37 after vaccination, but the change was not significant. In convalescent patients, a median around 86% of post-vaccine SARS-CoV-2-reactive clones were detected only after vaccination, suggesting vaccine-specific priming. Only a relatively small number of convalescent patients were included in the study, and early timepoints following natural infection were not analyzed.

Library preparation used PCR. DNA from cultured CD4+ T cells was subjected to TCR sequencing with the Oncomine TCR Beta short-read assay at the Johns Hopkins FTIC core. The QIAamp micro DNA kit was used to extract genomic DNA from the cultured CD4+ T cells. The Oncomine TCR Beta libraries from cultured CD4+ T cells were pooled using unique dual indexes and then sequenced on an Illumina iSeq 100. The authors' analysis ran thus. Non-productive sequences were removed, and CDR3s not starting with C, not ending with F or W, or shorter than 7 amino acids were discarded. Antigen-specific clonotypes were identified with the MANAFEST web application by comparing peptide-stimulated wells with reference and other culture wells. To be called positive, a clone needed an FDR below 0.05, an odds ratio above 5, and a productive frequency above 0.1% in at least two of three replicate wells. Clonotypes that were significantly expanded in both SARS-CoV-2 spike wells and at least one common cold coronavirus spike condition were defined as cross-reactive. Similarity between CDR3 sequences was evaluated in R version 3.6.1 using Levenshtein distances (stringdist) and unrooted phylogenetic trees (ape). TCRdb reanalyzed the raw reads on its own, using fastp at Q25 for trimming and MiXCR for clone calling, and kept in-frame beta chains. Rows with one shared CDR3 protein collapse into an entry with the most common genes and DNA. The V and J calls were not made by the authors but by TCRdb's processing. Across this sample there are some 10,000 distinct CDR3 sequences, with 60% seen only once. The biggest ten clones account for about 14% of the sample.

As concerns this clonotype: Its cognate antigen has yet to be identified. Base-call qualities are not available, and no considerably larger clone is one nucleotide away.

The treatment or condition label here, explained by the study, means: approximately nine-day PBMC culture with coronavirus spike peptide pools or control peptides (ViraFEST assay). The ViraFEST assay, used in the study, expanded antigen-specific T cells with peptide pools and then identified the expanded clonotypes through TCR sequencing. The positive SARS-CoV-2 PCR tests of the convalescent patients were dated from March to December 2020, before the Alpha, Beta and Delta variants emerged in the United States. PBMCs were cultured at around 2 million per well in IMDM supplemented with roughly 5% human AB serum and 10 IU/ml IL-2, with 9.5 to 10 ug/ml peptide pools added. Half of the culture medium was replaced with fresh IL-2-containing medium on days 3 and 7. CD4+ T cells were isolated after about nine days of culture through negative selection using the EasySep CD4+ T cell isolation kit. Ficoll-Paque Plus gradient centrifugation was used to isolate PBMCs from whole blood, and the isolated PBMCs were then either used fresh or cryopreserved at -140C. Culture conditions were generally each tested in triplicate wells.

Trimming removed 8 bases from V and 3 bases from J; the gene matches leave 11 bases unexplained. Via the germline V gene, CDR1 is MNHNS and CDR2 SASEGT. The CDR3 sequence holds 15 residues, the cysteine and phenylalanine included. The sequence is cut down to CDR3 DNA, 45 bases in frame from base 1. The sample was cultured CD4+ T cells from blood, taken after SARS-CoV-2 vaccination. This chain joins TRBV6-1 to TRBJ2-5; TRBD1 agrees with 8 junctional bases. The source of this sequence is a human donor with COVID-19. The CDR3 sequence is CASLFTQGVKETQYF. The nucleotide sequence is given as TGTGCCAGCCTTTTCACACAGGGGGTTAAAGAGACCCAGTACTTC.